The 2 T cell receptor beta chains reported below all come from one sample, sequenced in a study of beta chain features in type 1 diabetes (dated by TCRdb to about 2018). Paper-wide results and their limitations: In all four CD4+ subsets, TCRB CDR3 length was moderately but significantly shorter in type 1 diabetes patients.

The method was the immunoSEQ multiplex PCR assay. The entire amount of isolated RNA was reverse transcribed using the High Capacity cDNA Reverse Transcription Kit, so the sequenced TCRB transcripts were expressed ones. TCRdb provides this immuneACCESS table in a form limited to in-frame rearrangements. Some clones are lacking; in checked studies, under half of them reflect an unresolved V gene, and why the rest are absent is not known. The sample table contains some 250,000 clones; only one count was recorded for roughly a tenth of them. Clones ranked in the top ten supply 0.017% of the sample. No antigen has been identified for these receptors. The sequencing input was naive CD4+ T cells from blood. The cell subset or site label for this specimen denotes: true naive CD4+ T cells. The receptor source for this set is a man younger than 40 with type 1 diabetes.

Here the CDR3 DNA reads TGTGCCAGCAGCCCCTTTCGGGACACAAAGAAATATTTT. Translating gives CASSPFRDTKKYF. The chain carries TRBV2 and TRBJ1-3, with D possibly matching TRBD1 (6 bases). CDR1 is SNHLY, CDR2 FYNNEI, per germline. The V end lost 6 bases, the J end lost 15 bases, and 21 bases lay between the germline ends. The CDR3 loop spans 13 amino acids.

V gene TRBV6-6 combines with J gene TRBJ1-4, with TRBD1 matching over 9 bases. Germline loops: CDR1 MNHNY, CDR2 SVGAGI (reference sequence). Trimming removed 6 bases from V and 6 bases from J; junction bases left unmatched: 8. This CDR3 region has 15 residues. The CDR3 DNA is TGTGCCAGCAGAGATTGGACAGGGGAAGATGAAAAACTGTTTTTT. It yields the protein CASRDWTGEDEKLFF.